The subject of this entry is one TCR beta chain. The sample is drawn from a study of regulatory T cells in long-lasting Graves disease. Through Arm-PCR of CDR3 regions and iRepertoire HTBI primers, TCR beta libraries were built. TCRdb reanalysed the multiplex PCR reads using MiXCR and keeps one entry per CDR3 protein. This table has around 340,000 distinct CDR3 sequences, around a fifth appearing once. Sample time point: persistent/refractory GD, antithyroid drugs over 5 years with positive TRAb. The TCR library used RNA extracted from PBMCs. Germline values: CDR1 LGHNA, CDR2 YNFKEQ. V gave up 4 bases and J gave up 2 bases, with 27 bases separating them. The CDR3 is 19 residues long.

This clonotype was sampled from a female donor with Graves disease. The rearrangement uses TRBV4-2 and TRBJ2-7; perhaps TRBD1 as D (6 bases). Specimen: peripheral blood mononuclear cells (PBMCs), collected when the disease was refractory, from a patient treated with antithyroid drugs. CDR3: CASSPIAPPPDSWTYEQYF. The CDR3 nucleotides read TGTGCCAGCAGCCCTATAGCGCCCCCCCCGGACAGTTGGACCTACGAGCAGTACTTC.